The clone carrying this T cell receptor (beta chain) was detected many times. The V gene end was trimmed by 5 bases and the J gene end by 3 bases; junction bases not matched to a gene: 5. The germline V gene encodes CDR1 LGHDT and CDR2 YNNKEL (reference sequence). The CDR3 has 14 amino acids. The data were taken from a study of kidney transplant recipient with SARS-CoV-2 infection. From the reads, TCRdb called clonotypes with MiXCR, one entry per CDR3 protein. The sample has roughly 230,000 distinct CDR3 sequences; more than 25% are singletons. The rearrangement uses TRBV3-1 and TRBJ2-3; 7 bases are a match to TRBD1. The material was a blood sample, obtained at baseline and on approximately day 120 from a kidney transplant recipient. This TCR came from a male patient between 25 and 39 years old who had COVID-19 and was a kidney transplant recipient. Certain T cells may be donor cells from the graft. The CDR3 loop reads CASSVHRGTDTQYF. In DNA form, the CDR3 reads TGTGCCAGCAGCGTACACAGGGGAACAGATACGCAGTATTTT.